The 17 T cell receptor beta chains below come from one sample, sequenced in a study of T cells in women clearing cervical HPV infection (dated 2018 in TCRdb). The library was made by the immunoSEQ multiplex PCR assay. TCRdb stores this immuneACCESS table with in-frame sequences only. Part of the clones is absent; in the studies checked, under half of the shortfall reflects unresolved V genes, and no reason is known for the rest. This sample's table contains 30,000 or so clones. The top ten clones comprise under 4% of the sample. Sequenced material: blood buffy coat. The receptors were gathered from a woman aged 18 to 69 with a cervical HPV16 infection that either progressed to CIN3+ or cleared (not recorded which).

Comment on this clone: The sequence runs out 3 residues before the end of the CDR3; the remainder is reconstructed from the germline J gene. The V gene is TRBV7-2, the J gene TRBJ2-3, with TRBD1 identical over 7 bases. V dropped 5 bases and J dropped 1; count of bases not matched to a gene: 6. The CDR3 spans 15 residues. CDR1 and CDR2 (germline): SGHTA, FQGNSA. The CDR3 loop reads CASSRRQGGTDTQYF. CDR3 bases read: TGTGCCAGCAGCCGTCGACAGGGAGGCACAGATACG.

Concerning this clone itself: The read is 3 residues too short to cover the CDR3 end, so that end is filled in from the germline J gene. The chain uses TRBV7-2 and TRBJ2-7, with 10 bases fitting TRBD2. Per germline, CDR1 SGHTA and CDR2 FQGNSA. The CDR3 has 15 residues. Trimming at V came to 4 bases and at J to 1 base, leaving 4 bases not matched to a gene. Incomplete CDR3 DNA: TGTGCCAGCAGCTCGGCTAGCGGGAGTTCCTACGAG. Protein: CASSSASGSSYE. The entire CDR3 is CASSSASGSSYEQYF.

Worth noting for this clone: The read ends 3 residues shy of where the CDR3 ends; the end is completed using the germline J gene. The chain joins TRBV6-9 to TRBJ2-1; TRBD2 aligns across 7 bases. Germline CDR1 MNHGY, CDR2 SVAAGI. This CDR3 is built from 16 residues. J was trimmed by 5 bases and V by 11 bases; bases with no gene match: 18. CDR3 DNA (partial): TGTGCCCACAGAATCGGGGAGCGGGGCAGAGACAATGAG. Translation: CAHRIGERGRDNE. The full CDR3 protein reads CAHRIGERGRDNEQFF.

Comments on this clone: The observed sequence ends 3 residues before the CDR3 terminus, with the missing tail filled in from the germline J gene. The chain has TRBV11-3 and TRBJ2-1, with TRBD1 identical over 7 bases. Germline trimming cut 2 bases from V and 6 bases from J; bases unmatched to any gene: 4. The CDR3 runs 14 residues. Germline V gene lookup returns CDR1 SGHNT and CDR2 YENEEA. The CDR3 bases that were read are TGTGCCAGCAGCTTAAGGGGGCTAGGCAATGAG. It yields the protein CASSLRGLGNE. Given in full, the CDR3 is CASSLRGLGNEQFF.

To note about this clone: The missing CDR3 end, 3 residues past where the read stops, is filled in from the germline J gene. The chain recombines TRBV6-2 or TRBV6-3 with TRBJ2-3; a weak D match, TRBD1 (5 bases). Trimming removed 6 bases at V and 4 bases at J, with 14 bases between. The CDR3 contains 14 residues. Germline CDR1 MNHEY, CDR2 SVGEGT. This CDR3 is CASRIRQGSDTQYF. The DNA read from the CDR3 is TGTGCCAGCAGAATCCGGCAGGGATCAGATACG.

A note on this clone: The read ends 3 residues before the CDR3 terminus; that terminus is restored from the germline J gene. The chain is built from TRBV23-1 and TRBJ2-7; D is undetermined. TRBV23-1 carries the ORF label, with uncertain function. Trimming took 0 bases from V and 0 from J, leaving 12 bases between them. CDR3 length: 16 residues. CDR3 sequence: CASSQSEQLHSYEQYF. The CDR3 DNA, read in part, is TGCGCCAGCAGTCAATCAGAACAGCTCCACTCCTACGAG.

On this clone: The read is 3 residues too short to cover the CDR3 end, so that end is filled in from the germline J gene. The V and J genes are TRBV19 and TRBJ1-4, with a possible D match to TRBD1 (5 bases). Per the germline V gene, CDR1 is LNHDA and CDR2 is SQIVND (reference sequence). The CDR3 totals 16 residues. Trimming shortened V by 2 bases and J by 0 bases, and 10 bases separated the two germline ends. The DNA read from the CDR3 is TGTGCCAGTAGTATACTGGGAGGGGCAACTAATGAAAAA. Encoded protein: CASSILGGATNEK. The entire CDR3 is CASSILGGATNEKLFF.

In the case of this clone: The CDR3 end falls 3 residues outside the read, so it is completed with the germline J gene. The chain couples TRBV11-2 to TRBJ2-1; 7 positions match TRBD1. Looked up from germline, CDR1 is SGHAT and CDR2 is FQNNGV. Germline trimming cut 5 bases from V and 8 bases from J; bases unmatched to any gene: 12. This CDR3 spans 15 amino acids. CDR3 DNA (partial): TGTGCCAGCAGCGCCCGACAGGGACCCCGGTATGAG. It translates to CASSARQGPRYE. The entire CDR3 protein is CASSARQGPRYEQFF.

Points on this clone: The read stops 3 residues short of the end of the CDR3; the missing end is completed from the germline J gene. This chain connects TRBV30 to TRBJ2-3, with 9 bases identical to TRBD2. The CDR3 is 13 residues long. Germline V CDR1 and CDR2: GTSNPN, SVGIG (reference sequence). The CDR3 region is CAWSLAGHGTQYF. The part of the CDR3 DNA that was read is TGTGCCTGGAGTCTAGCGGGACACGGAACG. Full variable domain (rest looked up from reference TRBV30 and TRBJ2-3): SQTIHQWPATLVQPVGSPLSLECTVEGTSNPNLYWYRQAAGRGLQLLFYSVGIGQISSEVPQNLSASRPQDRQFILSSKKLLLSDSGFYLCAWSLAGHGTQYFGPGTRLTVL.

The DNA read from the CDR3 is TGTGCCACTAATCCTACAGGGAGGGGGACCGGGGAG. This translates into CATNPTGRGTGE. The CDR3, in full, reads CATNPTGRGTGELFF. The gene calls are TRBV19 and TRBJ2-2, with a possible D match to TRBD2 (7 bases). The missing CDR3 end, 3 residues past where the read stops, is filled in from the germline J gene. Per germline, CDR1 LNHDA and CDR2 SQIVND (reference sequence). The CDR3 loop spans 15 amino acids. V was pared by 10 bases and J by 5 bases, with 20 bases between.

Details on this clone: The read falls 3 residues short of the CDR3 end, and the missing part is taken from the germline J gene. The genes are TRBV5-4 and TRBJ2-2; TRBD1 matches 9 bases. From germline, CDR1 is SGHNT and CDR2 YYREEE (reference sequence). V shed 4 bases, J shed 7 bases, and the junction held 5 bases outside the gene matches. This CDR3 comprises 14 residues. The covered CDR3 bases are TGTGCCAGCAGCATACAGGGGGCAAACGGGGAG. This gives the protein CASSIQGANGE. The CDR3 in its entirety is CASSIQGANGELFF.

CDR3 DNA (partial): TGTGCCAGCAGCGCATCCGGGACATCCTATGGC. Its translation: CASSASGTSYG. The whole CDR3 protein is CASSASGTSYGYTF. The chain recombines TRBV7-2 with TRBJ1-2, with D tentatively TRBD1 (6 bases). The sequence runs out 3 residues before the end of the CDR3; the remainder is reconstructed from the germline J gene. Per the germline V gene, CDR1 is SGHTA and CDR2 is FQGNSA. Trimming stripped 5 bases from V and 4 bases from J, with 14 bases between. The CDR3 contains 14 residues.

With regard to this clone: The read terminates 3 residues before the CDR3 end, so the remaining end is supplied by the germline J gene. V usage is TRBV19 and J usage is TRBJ1-5, with TRBD1 matching over 9 bases. From germline, CDR1 is LNHDA and CDR2 SQIVND (reference sequence). The J segment lost 6 bases and the V segment lost 5 bases, leaving 8 bases of the junction unmatched. This CDR3 contains 15 residues. Here the CDR3 reads CASSARDRVFQPQHF. The sequenced CDR3 bases are TGTGCCAGTAGTGCCAGGGACAGGGTTTTTCAGCCC.

Comments on this clone: The read terminates 3 residues ahead of where the CDR3 ends, so the germline J gene completes it. The chain carries TRBV19 and TRBJ2-6; D unclear. Looked up from germline, CDR1 is LNHDA and CDR2 is SQIVND (reference sequence). The CDR3 extends over 16 amino acids. Trimming took off 2 bases at V and 0 bases at J, with 8 bases between the two ends. This chain's CDR3 is CASSILKGSGANVLTF. The covered CDR3 bases are TGTGCCAGTAGTATATTGAAGGGCTCTGGGGCCAACGTC.

Details on this clone: The read gets to within 3 residues of the CDR3 end, and the germline J gene fills in the rest. V gene TRBV6-2 or TRBV6-3 combines with J gene TRBJ2-3; 10 bases agree with TRBD1. CDR3 length: 16 amino acids. Germline loops: CDR1 MNHEY, CDR2 SVGEGT. The junction had 2 bases not matched to a gene; V was cut back by 0 bases and J by 2 bases. The CDR3 region is CASSYSTGGPTDTQYF. Partial CDR3 DNA: TGTGCCAGCAGTTACTCGACAGGGGGCCCCACAGATACG.

Turning to this clone: The read finishes 3 residues shy of the CDR3 end, and the germline J gene is used to complete it. The chain joins TRBV7-9 to TRBJ2-5; 11 bases map to TRBD2. The germline gives CDR1 SEHNR, CDR2 FQNEAQ (reference sequence). This CDR3 contains 15 residues. Losses at the gene ends were 2 bases for V and 7 bases for J; bases not matched to a gene: 6. CDR3 amino acids: CASSLTSGSLVTQYF. Incomplete CDR3 DNA: TGTGCCAGCAGCTTAACTAGCGGGAGTTTAGTGACC.

Comments on this clone: The read is 3 residues too short to cover the CDR3 end, so that end is filled in from the germline J gene. The chain has TRBV11-2 and TRBJ2-5; 7 bases map to TRBD1. With V trimmed by 2 bases and J by 4 bases, 4 bases remained unmatched. CDR3 length equals 14 residues. Germline CDR1 SGHAT, CDR2 FQNNGV. The CDR3 loop is CASSLFPGGETQYF. CDR3 DNA, as far as it was read: TGTGCCAGCAGCTTATTTCCAGGGGGAGAGACC.